This T cell receptor (beta chain) was recorded in a study of CD8+CD57+ T cells in acquired aplastic anemia. On the study more broadly: Sorted CD4+ and CD8+ cells yielded around 3.3 ug of DNA on average.

Regarding this clonotype: The antigen is not known. A read error may produce the germline difference seen at one junction end.

The study's findings and limits: Overlap between patients and controls comprised about 30 CD8+ CDR3 sequences. Patients versus controls showed no significant CD8+ Simpson's diversity difference.

Genomic DNA provided the template from which TCR beta VDJ and CDR3 profiles were obtained. Using its own MiXCR run on the reads, TCRdb lists one record per CDR3 protein. Of around 190,000 distinct CDR3 sequences in the sample, 45% to 60% are singletons; the top ten hold approximately 12%. The sequenced patients had an expansion of CD8+CD57+ cells seen by flow cytometry. From germline, CDR1 is MDHEN and CDR2 SYDVKM. The CDR3 consists of 12 residues. This receptor was taken from a human donor with aplastic anemia. V and J are TRBV28 and TRBJ1-1, with D maybe TRBD1 (5 bases). The sample taken for sequencing was sorted CD4+, CD8+, or CD8+CD57+ T cells (not recorded which) from PBMCs. The CDR3 region has the DNA TGTGCCAGCGGAGGCAGGGTCACTGAAGCTTCCTTT. This translates into CASGGRVTEASF.